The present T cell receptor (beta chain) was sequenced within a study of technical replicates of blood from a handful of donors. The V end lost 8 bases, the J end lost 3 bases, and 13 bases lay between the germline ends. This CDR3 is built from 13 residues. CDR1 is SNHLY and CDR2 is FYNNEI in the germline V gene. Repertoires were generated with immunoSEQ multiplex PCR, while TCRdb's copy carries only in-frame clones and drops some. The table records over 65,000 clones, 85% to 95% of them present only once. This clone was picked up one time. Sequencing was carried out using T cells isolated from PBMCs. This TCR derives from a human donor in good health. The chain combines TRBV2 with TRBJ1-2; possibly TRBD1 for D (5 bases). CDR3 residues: CASPTVLYYGYTF. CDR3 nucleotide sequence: TGTGCCAGCCCGACAGTCTTGTACTATGGCTACACCTTC. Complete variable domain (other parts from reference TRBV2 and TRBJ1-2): EPEVTQTPSHQVTQMGQEVILRCVPISNHLYFYWYRQILGQKVEFLVSFYNNEISEKSEIFDDQFSVERPDGSNFTLKIRSTKLEDSAMYFCASPTVLYYGYTFGSGTRLTVV.